Following are 32 T cell receptor beta chains from one sample sequenced in a study of blood T cell repertoires in COVID-19. Assay used: immunoSEQ multiplex PCR; TCRdb lists only in-frame clones, some missing. Among a few hundred thousand clones listed, approximately 80% were seen once. The specimen was PBMCs or T cells enriched from blood (not recorded which). The receptors stem from a man younger than 45 with acute COVID-19.

The chain uses TRBV5-1 and TRBJ1-1; the D is unclear. There are 15 residues in the CDR3. Trimming left V 0 bases short and J 2 bases short, with 11 bases between. Germline CDR1 is SGHRS and CDR2 is YFSETQ. CDR3 residues: CASSLALAVNTEAFF. The DNA for the CDR3 is TGCGCCAGCAGCTTGGCTCTAGCGGTTAACACTGAAGCTTTCTTT.

This sequence joins TRBV7-9 and TRBJ2-7; D unresolved. Trimming pared 5 bases from V and 2 bases from J, leaving 10 bases between. Germline CDR1 and CDR2: SEHNR and FQNEAQ (reference sequence). This CDR3 has 13 residues. CDR3 protein: CASSNSPAYEQYF. CDR3 DNA: TGTGCCAGCAGCAACAGCCCCGCCTACGAGCAGTACTTC.

The chain couples TRBV27 to TRBJ1-4; possible D gene TRBD1, 5 bases. Deletions cut 6 bases from V and 10 bases from J, with 21 bases between. Germline V gene data show CDR1 as MNHEY and CDR2 as SMNVEV (reference sequence). This CDR3 has 15 residues. This CDR3 is CASSPIGGSGGKLFF. CDR3 nucleotide sequence: TGTGCCAGCAGCCCGATCGGGGGGTCGGGCGGAAAACTGTTTTTT.

The rearrangement links TRBV10-1 to TRBJ1-2; 8 bases map to TRBD1. The CDR3 loop spans 14 amino acids. Per the germline V gene, CDR1 is WNHNN and CDR2 is SYGVQD (reference sequence). The ends lost 6 bases at V and 4 bases at J; junction bases unmatched: 7. The CDR3: CASSPSGTGYGYTF. CDR3 in DNA: TGCGCCAGCAGCCCTTCGGGGACAGGCTATGGCTACACCTTC.

Written as DNA, the CDR3 is TGTGCCAGCAGTGCTATCTACGAGCAGTACTTC. Translating gives CASSAIYEQYF. This rearrangement joins TRBV6-6 to TRBJ2-7; D gene uncertain. Per the germline V gene, CDR1 is MNHNY and CDR2 is SVGAGI (reference sequence). V gave up 5 bases and J gave up 3 bases, with 5 bases separating them. The CDR3 is made up of 11 amino acids.

The V call is TRBV3-1 (or the pseudogene TRBV3-2), the J call TRBJ2-3, with D tentatively TRBD2 (5 bases). This CDR3 contains 14 residues. V lost 3 bases and J lost 5, with 12 bases in between. Germline V lookup: CDR1 LGHDT, CDR2 YNNKEL (reference sequence). In DNA, the CDR3 is TGTGCCAGCAGCCAGGCGGGCTGGGAAGATACGCAGTATTTT. Its translation is CASSQAGWEDTQYF.

The CDR3 DNA sequence: TGTGCCAGCAGCGTCACAGGGGTTGATTCACCCCTCCACTTT. Protein sequence: CASSVTGVDSPLHF. The chain is built from TRBV9 and TRBJ1-6, with 7 nucleotides matching TRBD1. V shed 2 bases and J 8 bases; nucleotides not matched to a gene: 4. Per the germline V gene, CDR1 is SGDLS and CDR2 is YYNGEE. The CDR3 spans 14 residues.

The chain recombines TRBV3-1 (or the pseudogene TRBV3-2) with TRBJ1-1; possibly TRBD1 for D (6 bases). Germline assignment: CDR1 LGHDT and CDR2 YNNKEL (reference sequence). Trimming cost V 2 bases and J 5 bases, with 9 bases left between them. This CDR3 comprises 13 residues. This CDR3 is CASSQTDRTEAFF. Here the CDR3 DNA reads TGTGCCAGCAGCCAAACCGACAGGACTGAAGCTTTCTTT.

The count of this clone is one. V is TRBV29-1 and J is TRBJ1-1, with 8 positions matching TRBD1. V lost 6 bases, J lost 4 bases, and 10 bases stayed unmatched. The CDR3 covers 14 residues. The germline V gene encodes CDR1 SQVTM and CDR2 ANQGSEA. CDR3 loop: CSVGTLTGGTEAFF. CDR3 coding DNA: TGCAGCGTCGGTACGCTCACAGGGGGCACTGAAGCTTTCTTT. Variable domain in full (rest from reference TRBV29-1 and TRBJ1-1): SAVISQKPSRDICQRGTSLTIQCQVDSQVTMMFWYRQQPGQSLTLIATANQGSEATYESGFVIDKFPISRPNLTFSTLTVSNMSPEDSSIYLCSVGTLTGGTEAFFGQGTRLTVV.

This chain uses TRBV10-1 with TRBJ2-7, with 9 bases matching TRBD2. Looked up from germline, CDR1 is WNHNN and CDR2 is SYGVQD (reference sequence). The CDR3 loop spans 13 amino acids. The V and J ends lost 10 bases and 3 bases, in that order; junction bases with no gene match: 7. In DNA, the CDR3 is TGCGCCAACCCGGGACTAGCCCTCTACGAGCAGTACTTC. Translated: CANPGLALYEQYF.

This sequence joins TRBV11-2 and TRBJ1-4; D not resolved. V lost 8 bases to trimming and J lost 4 bases, with 14 bases between them. Germline V gives CDR1 SGHAT, CDR2 FQNNGV. The CDR3 runs to 14 residues. In DNA form, the CDR3 reads TGTGCCAGCGGCAGGCTGGGAGTTAATGAAAAACTGTTTTTT. Amino acids: CASGRLGVNEKLFF.

V usage is TRBV21-1 and J usage is TRBJ2-1; the table's D call, TRBD1, was not checked against the DNA. TRBV21-1 is classified as a pseudogene. The CDR3 is 15 residues long. As DNA, the CDR3 is TGTGCCAGCAGCAAACCGGGACAGACCTACAATGAGCAGTTCTTC. Its protein is CASSKPGQTYNEQFF.

This clone was counted a few times. Other DNA variants within this sample encode the same CDR3. The chain is built from TRBV5-1 and TRBJ1-1, with D tentatively TRBD1 (6 bases). CDR3 length: 12 residues. The germline V gene has CDR1 SGHRS and CDR2 YFSETQ. Trimming stripped 1 base from V and 8 bases from J, with 9 bases between. The CDR3 nucleotides are TGCGCCAGCAGCTTGACAGGGACGGAAGCTTTCTTT. Translated, it gives CASSLTGTEAFF.

The V gene is TRBV30, the J gene TRBJ1-2; no clear D gene. V lost 2 bases and J lost 4, with 8 bases in between. In germline, CDR1 is GTSNPN, CDR2 SVGIG (reference sequence). This CDR3 region has 12 residues. DNA of the CDR3: TGTGCCTGGAGTCCGGGGTCCTATGGCTACACCTTC. It codes for CAWSPGSYGYTF.

This chain uses TRBV4-2 with TRBJ2-5, with 7 bases matching TRBD2. The CDR3 runs to 16 residues. After removal of 4 bases from V and 1 base from J, the junction contained 9 bases not matched to a gene. Germline V CDR1 and CDR2: LGHNA, YNFKEQ. The CDR3 region is CASSRSTGGFQETQYF. CDR3 nucleotides: TGTGCCAGCAGCCGAAGTACCGGGGGGTTCCAAGAGACCCAGTACTTC.

The chain joins TRBV7-2 to TRBJ1-6, with 7 bases fitting TRBD1. Germline CDR1 SGHTA, CDR2 FQGNSA. Losses at the gene ends were 4 bases for V and 8 bases for J; bases not matched to a gene: 8. The CDR3 loop spans 15 amino acids. CDR3: CASSSRQGGYSPLHF. DNA for the CDR3: TGTGCCAGCAGCTCTCGACAGGGTGGCTATTCACCCCTCCACTTT.

The J gene is TRBJ1-2, the V gene TRBV6-5, with a possible D match to TRBD1 (6 bases). The CDR3 has 15 residues. V lost 2 bases and J 4 bases, leaving 14 bases between the germline ends. CDR1 and CDR2 (germline): MNHEY, SVGAGI. The CDR3 nucleotides are TGTGCCAGCAGTTACAGGCCGGACAGCCCCTATGGCTACACCTTC. Encoded protein: CASSYRPDSPYGYTF.

The chain has TRBV4-1 and TRBJ1-3; perhaps TRBD1 as D (5 bases). There are 17 residues in the CDR3. Per germline, CDR1 MGHRA and CDR2 YSYEKL. Trimming pared 4 bases from V and 1 base from J, leaving 17 bases between. CDR3: CASSLIRASRSGNTIYF. In DNA form, the CDR3 reads TGCGCCAGCAGCCTCATCAGGGCCTCGAGGTCTGGAAACACCATATATTTT.

V gene TRBV6-4 combines with J gene TRBJ2-2, with D uncertain. Per the germline V gene, CDR1 is MRHNA and CDR2 is SNTAGT. Trimming cost V 5 bases and J 0 bases, with 10 bases left between them. The CDR3 is 15 amino acids. For the CDR3, the DNA is TGTGCCAGCAGTCGAGAGAACTCGAACACCGGGGAGCTGTTTTTT. Encoded protein: CASSRENSNTGELFF.

The V gene is TRBV19, the J gene TRBJ1-1; no definite D call. CDR3 size: 15 residues. The germline V and J ends were trimmed by 6 bases and 4 bases, with 18 bases remaining between them. Germline CDR1 reads LNHDA; CDR2 reads SQIVND (reference sequence). CDR3 residues: CASSAQDNRGTEAFF. The CDR3 coding sequence is TGTGCCAGTAGCGCCCAAGACAACCGGGGCACTGAAGCTTTCTTT.

The J gene is TRBJ2-7, the V gene TRBV19; 9 nucleotides match TRBD1. This CDR3 spans 14 amino acids. The trim removed 7 bases at V and 5 bases at J, leaving 9 bases unmatched. Per the germline V gene, CDR1 is LNHDA and CDR2 is SQIVND (reference sequence). CDR3 amino acids: CASMGQGYLDEQYF. DNA for the CDR3: TGTGCCAGTATGGGACAGGGATATCTGGACGAGCAGTACTTC.

On this clone itself: Other DNA sequences in the same sample also yield this CDR3. V usage is TRBV19 and J usage is TRBJ2-6; 7 bases are a match to TRBD1. The trim removed 5 bases at V and 3 bases at J, leaving 4 bases unmatched. Per the germline V gene, CDR1 is LNHDA and CDR2 is SQIVND (reference sequence). This CDR3 is built from 15 residues. The CDR3 loop is CASSGTVSGANVLTF. The CDR3 region has the DNA TGTGCCAGTAGTGGGACAGTCAGTGGGGCCAACGTCCTGACTTTC.

The chain recombines TRBV4-2 with TRBJ2-7; weak D call: TRBD1 (6 bases). V was trimmed by 8 bases and J by 4 bases, leaving 12 bases between them. CDR3 length: 12 amino acids. CDR1 and CDR2 (germline): LGHNA, YNFKEQ. The CDR3 is CASQGIGYEQYF. In nucleotides, the CDR3 is TGTGCCAGCCAGGGGATTGGGTACGAGCAGTACTTC.

This chain links TRBV6-5 with TRBJ1-2; 8 nucleotides align to TRBD1. The CDR3 has 15 amino acids. The V gene end was trimmed by 5 bases and the J gene end by 2 bases; junction bases not matched to a gene: 7. Germline CDR1 and CDR2: MNHEY and SVGAGI. The CDR3 region is CASSPVQGENYGYTF. The DNA for the CDR3 is TGTGCCAGCAGTCCGGTACAGGGGGAGAACTATGGCTACACCTTC.

The chain joins TRBV6-5 to TRBJ1-3; D may be TRBD1 (6 bases). Trimming pared 7 bases from V and 11 bases from J, leaving 18 bases between. The CDR3 consists of 13 residues. CDR1 and CDR2 from the germline V gene are MNHEY and SVGAGI. The CDR3 DNA reads as TGTGCCAGCACCCCCGCGGCGGGGGGCCCCATATATTTT. Encoded protein: CASTPAAGGPIYF.

The genes are TRBV19 and TRBJ1-3; D is uncertain. V was cut by 7 bases and J by 9 bases, with 10 bases left in between. This CDR3 region has 11 residues. In germline, CDR1 is LNHDA, CDR2 SQIVND (reference sequence). For the CDR3, the DNA is TGTGCCAGTACCATACTCTCCACCATATATTTT. It codes for CASTILSTIYF.

The rearrangement joins TRBV19 to TRBJ1-4, with D hard to call. The ends were cut back, 6 bases at V and 5 bases at J, with 13 bases in the middle. The CDR3 is made up of 14 amino acids. The germline gives CDR1 LNHDA, CDR2 SQIVND (reference sequence). CDR3 amino acids: CASRTRSGNEKLFF. CDR3 in DNA: TGTGCCAGTAGAACCCGATCGGGGAATGAAAAACTGTTTTTT.

V is TRBV19 and J is TRBJ2-6; D might be TRBD1 (5 bases). The CDR3 runs to 16 residues. Germline V gene data show CDR1 as LNHDA and CDR2 as SQIVND (reference sequence). V gave up 10 bases and J gave up 0 bases, with 16 bases separating them. CDR3 residues: CAIAGPGVSGANVLTF. The CDR3 coding sequence is TGTGCCATCGCAGGGCCCGGAGTCTCTGGGGCCAACGTCCTGACTTTC.

The V and J genes are TRBV5-6 and TRBJ1-1; no clear D gene. Germline V lookup: CDR1 SGHDT, CDR2 YYEEEE. The length of the CDR3 is 14 residues. The ends were cut back, 4 bases at V and 4 bases at J, with 14 bases in the middle. CDR3 nucleotides: TGTGCCAGCAGCCCCCGTTTCTCCTCCACTGAAGCTTTCTTT. Translated, it gives CASSPRFSSTEAFF.

V usage is TRBV7-9 and J usage is TRBJ2-5, with TRBD1 matching over 8 bases. The CDR3 length is 15 residues. After removal of 6 bases from V and 2 bases from J, the junction contained 8 bases not matched to a gene. Looked up from germline, CDR1 is SEHNR and CDR2 is FQNEAQ (reference sequence). Written as DNA, the CDR3 is TGTGCCAGCAGGGCCTGGAGGACAGGGCAAGAGACCCAGTACTTC. It specifies CASRAWRTGQETQYF.

This clone came up once. V usage is TRBV2 and J usage is TRBJ1-6; the D is unclear. This CDR3 region has 13 residues. The V gene's germline CDR1 is SNHLY and CDR2 FYNNEI. V gave up 6 bases and J gave up 7 bases, with 10 bases separating them. The CDR3 bases are TGTGCCAGCAGGGAGGACGGAAATTCACCCCTCCACTTT. Encoded protein: CASREDGNSPLHF.

The genes are TRBV12-5 and TRBJ1-5; D possibly corresponds to TRBD1 (5 bases). This CDR3 region has 14 residues. V lost 5 bases and J lost 6, with 14 bases in between. Per the germline V gene, CDR1 is LGHNT and CDR2 is FRNRAP. The CDR3 nucleotides are TGTGCTAGTGGTGCGGGACCTCCGGGTCAGCCCCAGCATTTT. This codes for CASGAGPPGQPQHF.